What follows are 26 T cell receptor beta chains derived from one specimen sequenced in a study of STAT5B mutations in CD4+ large granular lymphocyte leukemia. Produced via immunoSEQ multiplex PCR; TCRdb's table is partial and in-frame only. The sample has about 45,000 clones, 86% seen once. The sequencing sample was made of CD4+ T cells from blood buffy coats. Receptor source: a human donor in good health.

This chain links TRBV29-1 with TRBJ1-1, with TRBD1 matching 8 bases. The CDR3 contains 11 residues. V shed 4 bases and J 10 bases; nucleotides not matched to a gene: 5. Looked up from germline, CDR1 is SQVTM and CDR2 is ANQGSEA. The CDR3 nucleotides are TGCAGCGTTGGCGGACAGGGCGTAGCTTTCTTT. It codes for CSVGGQGVAFF.

The chain carries TRBV2 and TRBJ2-3; unclear D gene. Germline V lookup: CDR1 SNHLY, CDR2 FYNNEI. Between the trimmed V and J ends, which lost 6 bases and 5 bases, there was a span of 9 bases. The CDR3 extends over 12 amino acids. The CDR3 region has the DNA TGTGCCAGCAGCGTCCTAGAAGATACGCAGTATTTT. Its translation is CASSVLEDTQYF.

This clone was seen a few times. The CDR3 bases are TGTGCCTGGACCCGGGCCCCCCAGGGCAAACTGTTTTTT. Translating it yields CAWTRAPQGKLFF. This rearrangement joins TRBV30 to TRBJ1-4; tentative D call: TRBD1 (5 bases). The CDR3 length is 13 residues. V lost 4 bases, J lost 11 bases, and 17 bases lay in between. Germline V gives CDR1 GTSNPN, CDR2 SVGIG (reference sequence). Variable domain in full (rest from reference TRBV30 and TRBJ1-4): SQTIHQWPATLVQPVGSPLSLECTVEGTSNPNLYWYRQAAGRGLQLLFYSVGIGQISSEVPQNLSASRPQDRQFILSSKKLLLSDSGFYLCAWTRAPQGKLFFGSGTQLSVL.

The chain carries TRBV28 and TRBJ1-1, with unresolved D. CDR3 size: 14 residues. Germline V lookup: CDR1 MDHEN, CDR2 SYDVKM. V was pared by 5 bases and J by 3 bases, with 13 bases between. CDR3 in DNA: TGTGCCAGCAGTCCCCCTCCGTGGGACACTGAAGCTTTCTTT. This encodes CASSPPPWDTEAFF.

V and J are TRBV19 and TRBJ1-1, with D uncertain. Trimming shortened V by 3 bases and J by 2 bases, and 13 bases separated the two germline ends. Germline CDR1 is LNHDA and CDR2 is SQIVND (reference sequence). CDR3 length equals 15 residues. CDR3 nucleotide sequence: TGTGCCAGTAGTATGGGCCAGATTCTTAACACTGAAGCTTTCTTT. Translated, it gives CASSMGQILNTEAFF.

In nucleotides, the CDR3 is TGTGCCAGCAGCTCCGGTGGCAGGGGAGGCGTCGGGGAGCTGTTTTTT. Amino acid sequence: CASSSGGRGGVGELFF. The rearrangement joins TRBV7-3 to TRBJ2-2; D tentatively fits TRBD1 or TRBD2 (6 bases each). V lost 4 bases, J lost 7 bases, and 19 bases lay in between. Germline V gives CDR1 SGHTA, CDR2 FQGTGA. This CDR3 region has 16 residues.

The rearrangement uses TRBV11-1 and TRBJ2-3; D not certain. V gave up 1 base and J gave up 4 bases, with 18 bases separating them. Germline CDR1 and CDR2: SGHAT and FQDESV (reference sequence). CDR3 size: 17 residues. The CDR3 sequence is CASSLGGRAVDADTQYF. In DNA, the CDR3 is TGTGCCAGCAGCTTAGGAGGTAGGGCGGTCGACGCAGATACGCAGTATTTT.

The chain couples TRBV28 to TRBJ2-7, with D unclear. The germline gives CDR1 MDHEN, CDR2 SYDVKM. With 2 bases removed from V and 2 bases from J, the gap between germline ends came to 13 bases. This CDR3 has 15 amino acids. The CDR3 DNA reads TGTGCCAGCAGTTTAGGCTTAACTGTTACCTACGAGCAGTACTTC. This encodes CASSLGLTVTYEQYF.

The chain has TRBV29-1 and TRBJ2-6; D remains unclear. The CDR3 is 15 residues long. Trimming took 1 base from V and 0 from J, leaving 7 bases between them. CDR1 SQVTM and CDR2 ANQGSEA come from the germline V gene. In DNA form, the CDR3 reads TGCAGCGTTGAAGTCGGCACCTCTGGGGCCAACGTCCTGACTTTC. Residues: CSVEVGTSGANVLTF.

The V call is TRBV28, the J call TRBJ2-7; 12 bases align to TRBD2. Germline V gene lookup returns CDR1 MDHEN and CDR2 SYDVKM. With V trimmed by 7 bases and J by 11 bases, 21 bases remained unmatched. This CDR3 region has 17 residues. DNA of the CDR3: TGTGCCAGCACCTCACTACCCAAGACTAGCGGGAGCCGCGGGGAGTACTTC. As protein: CASTSLPKTSGSRGEYF. Variable domain in full (rest from reference TRBV28 and TRBJ2-7): DVKVTQSSRYLVKRTGEKVFLECVQDMDHENMFWYRQDPGLGLRLIYFSYDVKMKEKGDIPEGYSVSREKKERFSLILESASTNQTSMYLCASTSLPKTSGSRGEYFGPGTRLTVT.

This clone was detected once. The J gene is TRBJ1-6, the V gene TRBV7-9, with a weak D call TRBD1 (5 bases). This CDR3 is 18 amino acids long. Germline values: CDR1 SEHNR, CDR2 FQNEAQ (reference sequence). Trimming pared 2 bases from V and 7 bases from J, leaving 21 bases between. CDR3 loop: CASSLTRAGWRGNSPLHF. CDR3 DNA: TGTGCCAGCAGCTTAACCAGGGCGGGTTGGAGAGGAAATTCACCCCTCCACTTT. The variable domain in full, with the rest retrieved from reference TRBV7-9 and TRBJ1-6, is DTGVSQNPRHKITKRGQNVTFRCDPISEHNRLYWYRQTLGQGPEFLTYFQNEAQLEKSRLLSDRFSAERPKGSFSTLEIQRTEQGDSAMYLCASSLTRAGWRGNSPLHFGNGTRLTVT.

This clone has a handful of counts. The rearrangement uses TRBV7-9 and TRBJ1-1, with D perhaps TRBD1 (6 bases). The CDR3 sequence is 12 residues long. The V gene's germline CDR1 is SEHNR and CDR2 FQNEAQ (reference sequence). Trimming pared 3 bases from V and 11 bases from J, leaving 13 bases between. In nucleotides, the CDR3 is TGTGCCAGCAGCTTGATCGGGGGCGAGGCTTTCTTT. Amino acids: CASSLIGGEAFF. The full variable domain, its missing parts supplied by reference TRBV7-9 and TRBJ1-1, is DTGVSQNPRHKITKRGQNVTFRCDPISEHNRLYWYRQTLGQGPEFLTYFQNEAQLEKSRLLSDRFSAERPKGSFSTLEIQRTEQGDSAMYLCASSLIGGEAFFGQGTRLTVV.

This clone was seen a handful of times. V gene TRBV7-2 combines with J gene TRBJ2-7, with D unclear. Germline V CDR1 and CDR2: SGHTA, FQGNSA. The CDR3 runs to 12 residues. V was pared by 1 base and J by 7 bases, with 8 bases between. Here the CDR3 reads CASSLDLGEQYF. CDR3 in DNA: TGTGCCAGCAGCTTAGATCTGGGTGAGCAGTACTTC.

The chain joins TRBV6-1 to TRBJ1-5; unclear D gene. V was cut by 4 bases and J by 0 bases, with 10 bases left in between. Germline-derived CDR1 and CDR2 are MNHNS and SASEGT. This CDR3 has 15 residues. CDR3 nucleotides: TGTGCCAGCAGTGCCGGACGTTATAGCAATCAGCCCCAGCATTTT. Its protein product is CASSAGRYSNQPQHF.

The chain carries TRBV27 and TRBJ1-1; unclear D gene. The germline V gene encodes CDR1 MNHEY and CDR2 SMNVEV (reference sequence). The CDR3 extends over 14 amino acids. Between the trimmed V and J ends, which lost 3 bases and 1 base, there was a span of 9 bases. The CDR3 reads CASSLGLGNTEAFF. DNA for the CDR3: TGTGCCAGCAGTTTGGGCTTAGGGAACACTGAAGCTTTCTTT.

The J gene is TRBJ1-6, the V gene TRBV6-5; D is unresolved. CDR1 and CDR2 (germline): MNHEY, SVGAGI. The CDR3 contains 13 residues. Trimming took 6 bases from V and 7 from J, leaving 10 bases between them. In nucleotides, the CDR3 is TGTGCCAGCAGGAGTCAGAAGAATTCACCCCTCCACTTT. Amino acids: CASRSQKNSPLHF.

This clone was seen just once. This chain connects TRBV2 to TRBJ2-1; a weak D match, TRBD2 (5 bases). The CDR3 is made up of 14 amino acids. The V gene lost 6 bases and the J gene lost 5 bases, with 14 bases spanning the gap. CDR1 SNHLY and CDR2 FYNNEI come from the germline V gene. The CDR3 reads CASRLRTLNNEQFF. The CDR3, as DNA: TGTGCCAGCAGGCTACGGACTCTTAACAATGAGCAGTTCTTC. The full variable domain, its missing parts supplied by reference TRBV2 and TRBJ2-1, is EPEVTQTPSHQVTQMGQEVILRCVPISNHLYFYWYRQILGQKVEFLVSFYNNEISEKSEIFDDQFSVERPDGSNFTLKIRSTKLEDSAMYFCASRLRTLNNEQFFGPGTRLTVL.

The V and J genes are TRBV7-3 and TRBJ2-2; D is unresolved. Germline V gives CDR1 SGHTA, CDR2 FQGTGA. This CDR3 is built from 12 residues. The V gene lost 4 bases and the J gene lost 8 bases, with 8 bases spanning the gap. CDR3 sequence (DNA): TGTGCCAGCAGCTCCCCGGCAGGGGAGCTGTTTTTT. Protein sequence: CASSSPAGELFF.

The gene calls are TRBV29-1 and TRBJ2-1; D is uncertain. The ends were cut back, 4 bases at V and 5 bases at J, with 18 bases in the middle. CDR3 length: 15 amino acids. Germline lookup yields CDR1 SQVTM and CDR2 ANQGSEA. CDR3 in DNA: TGCAGCGTTGCGCCGCCAGGCCGAGGTAACAATGAGCAGTTCTTC. Translation gives CSVAPPGRGNNEQFF.

The gene calls are TRBV18 and TRBJ1-3, with D unclear. In germline, CDR1 is KGHSH, CDR2 LQKENI. The ends were cut back, 3 bases at V and 0 bases at J, with 9 bases in the middle. The CDR3 is 15 amino acids. For the CDR3, the DNA is TGTGCCAGCTCACCTGGAGTGAGCTCTGGAAACACCATATATTTT. Translation: CASSPGVSSGNTIYF.

CDR3 DNA sequence: TGTGCCAGCAGCTTAGTGGCGACGGACACTGAAGCTTTCTTT. This codes for CASSLVATDTEAFF. V gene TRBV7-2 combines with J gene TRBJ1-1, with D uncertain. CDR1 SGHTA and CDR2 FQGNSA come from the germline V gene. Trimming removed 1 base at V and 3 bases at J, with 9 bases between. The CDR3 extends over 14 amino acids.

J is TRBJ2-1 and V is TRBV27; possible D gene TRBD2, 6 bases. CDR1 is MNHEY, CDR2 SMNVEV, per germline (reference sequence). The CDR3 totals 12 residues. Between the trimmed V and J ends, which lost 8 bases and 7 bases, there was a span of 12 bases. The CDR3 spells CASPSAGNEQFF. The CDR3 DNA follows: TGTGCCAGCCCCTCCGCGGGGAATGAGCAGTTCTTC.

The chain combines TRBV2 with TRBJ1-1; 7 bases align to TRBD1. The V and J ends lost 4 bases and 5 bases, in that order; junction bases with no gene match: 7. Germline V CDR1 and CDR2: SNHLY, FYNNEI. The CDR3 is made up of 14 amino acids. The CDR3 loop reads CASSGQGWQTEAFF. DNA for the CDR3: TGTGCCAGCAGTGGACAGGGATGGCAAACTGAAGCTTTCTTT.

The chain uses TRBV28 and TRBJ1-5, with 9 positions matching TRBD1. The CDR3 runs to 15 residues. Germline CDR1 is MDHEN and CDR2 is SYDVKM. Trimming cost V 6 bases and J 2 bases; bases outside gene matches: 5. CDR3 in DNA: TGTGCCAGCAGACCCACAGGGGGCGGCAATCAGCCCCAGCATTTT. Translated, it gives CASRPTGGGNQPQHF.

The rearrangement joins TRBV19 to TRBJ2-1; perhaps TRBD2 as D (5 bases). The CDR3 is 15 residues long. The germline V gene encodes CDR1 LNHDA and CDR2 SQIVND (reference sequence). The germline V and J ends were trimmed by 2 bases and 4 bases, with 12 bases remaining between them. Written as DNA, the CDR3 is TGTGCCAGTAGTATACGCCGGGGAGCATACAATGAGCAGTTCTTC. Encoded protein: CASSIRRGAYNEQFF.

This chain uses TRBV28 with TRBJ1-3; D gene unclear. The CDR3 consists of 16 residues. Trimming left V 3 bases short and J 0 bases short, with 12 bases between. CDR1 MDHEN and CDR2 SYDVKM come from the germline V gene. The CDR3 here is CASSLPHQDSGNTIYF. As DNA, the CDR3 is TGTGCCAGCAGTTTGCCCCATCAGGACTCTGGAAACACCATATATTTT. The complete variable domain, with remaining parts taken from reference TRBV28 and TRBJ1-3, reads DVKVTQSSRYLVKRTGEKVFLECVQDMDHENMFWYRQDPGLGLRLIYFSYDVKMKEKGDIPEGYSVSREKKERFSLILESASTNQTSMYLCASSLPHQDSGNTIYFGEGSWLTVV.